This is a list of T cell receptor beta chains from one sample in a study of blood T cell repertoires in COVID-19. Method: immunoSEQ multiplex PCR; TCRdb's copy keeps in-frame clones and lacks some. The sample has some 150,000 clones; about 80% are singletons. The specimen was peripheral blood. These TCRs come from a woman in her fifties or sixties with acute or convalescent COVID-19. Each CDR3 is given with its conserved first and last residue. The order of the fields is V gene, J gene, D gene, clone size, CDR3 DNA, CDR3 protein. A D gene is named only where the DNA matches it firmly. Not every row has a clone size; where given, it reads once, few, many or a size class.

v_gene: TRBV5-1; j_gene: TRBJ1-6; d_gene: TRBD1; abundance: .; CDR3nt: TGCGCCAGCAGCTCGGGACAGACTAATTCACCCCTCCACTTT; CDR3aa: CASSSGQTNSPLHF
v_gene: TRBV27; j_gene: TRBJ2-7; d_gene: TRBD2; abundance: .; CDR3nt: TGTGCCAGCCCACCGGGAGGCGAGCAGTACTTC; CDR3aa: CASPPGGEQYF
v_gene: TRBV19; j_gene: TRBJ2-5; d_gene: TRBD2; abundance: .; CDR3nt: TGTGCCAGTAGTGGGCTAGCGGGGATAAAGACCCAGTACTTC; CDR3aa: CASSGLAGIKTQYF
v_gene: TRBV2; j_gene: TRBJ2-3; d_gene: .; abundance: few; CDR3nt: TGTGCCAGCAGTGAACCCGCCAGTTCTAGCACAGATACGCAGTATTTT; CDR3aa: CASSEPASSSTDTQYF
v_gene: TRBV7-9; j_gene: TRBJ2-7; d_gene: .; abundance: .; CDR3nt: TGTGCCAGCAGCTTACCCCAGACGGGAACCTACGAGCAGTACTTC; CDR3aa: CASSLPQTGTYEQYF
v_gene: TRBV10-3; j_gene: TRBJ2-1; d_gene: TRBD2; abundance: few; CDR3nt: TGTGCCATCAGTGAGTCGGGTAGCGGGGGTTACAATGAGCAGTTCTTC; CDR3aa: CAISESGSGGYNEQFF
v_gene: TRBV7-3; j_gene: TRBJ2-2; d_gene: .; abundance: .; CDR3nt: TGTGCCAGCAGCTTCCGGAGTTCCGGGGAGCTGTTTTTT; CDR3aa: CASSFRSSGELFF
v_gene: TRBV5-1; j_gene: TRBJ2-7; d_gene: .; abundance: .; CDR3nt: TGCGCCAGCAGGCGACAGGCCGCCTACGAGCAGTACTTC; CDR3aa: CASRRQAAYEQYF
v_gene: TRBV5-1; j_gene: TRBJ1-3; d_gene: TRBD1; abundance: .; CDR3nt: TGCGCCAGCAGCTTGGCGACAGGGCAAGGAAACACCATATATTTT; CDR3aa: CASSLATGQGNTIYF
v_gene: TRBV29-1; j_gene: TRBJ1-2; d_gene: TRBD1; abundance: .; CDR3nt: TGCAGCGTTGGCGATAGGACAGGGAACCCCTATGGCTACACCTTC; CDR3aa: CSVGDRTGNPYGYTF
v_gene: TRBV5-1; j_gene: TRBJ1-2; d_gene: .; abundance: few; CDR3nt: TGCGCCAGCAGCACCAGCGGACTGAATAACTATGGCTACACCTTC; CDR3aa: CASSTSGLNNYGYTF
v_gene: TRBV30; j_gene: TRBJ1-5; d_gene: .; abundance: .; CDR3nt: TGTGCCTGGAGTGTCGCCGGGGGGTACTACAATCAGCCCCAGCATTTT; CDR3aa: CAWSVAGGYYNQPQHF
v_gene: TRBV3-1/TRBV3-2; j_gene: TRBJ1-1; d_gene: .; abundance: .; CDR3nt: TGTGCCAGCAGCTTACAGGGTGGTGGAGCTTTCTTT; CDR3aa: CASSLQGGGAFF
v_gene: TRBV7-9; j_gene: TRBJ2-7; d_gene: .; abundance: few; CDR3nt: TGTGCCAGCAGCTTAGGGGGGGCCAGCGACAGGGCGAGCTTC; CDR3aa: CASSLGGASDRASF
v_gene: TRBV5-1; j_gene: TRBJ2-3; d_gene: TRBD2; abundance: .; CDR3nt: TGCGCCAGCAGCTTGGGCCTAGCGGGGGAGCGCACAGATACGCAGTATTTT; CDR3aa: CASSLGLAGERTDTQYF
v_gene: TRBV28; j_gene: TRBJ1-1; d_gene: TRBD1; abundance: .; CDR3nt: TGTGCCAGCAGTCCCGGGGGGACAGGGAACACTGAAGCTTTCTTT; CDR3aa: CASSPGGTGNTEAFF
v_gene: TRBV30; j_gene: TRBJ2-2; d_gene: .; abundance: .; CDR3nt: TGTGCCTTTTCGACAGCGAACACCGGGGAGCTGTTTTTT; CDR3aa: CAFSTANTGELFF
v_gene: TRBV19; j_gene: TRBJ1-5; d_gene: TRBD1; abundance: .; CDR3nt: TGTGCCAGTAGTAAGGGACAGTATAGCAATCAGCCCCAGCATTTT; CDR3aa: CASSKGQYSNQPQHF
v_gene: TRBV28; j_gene: TRBJ1-2; d_gene: TRBD1; abundance: .; CDR3nt: TGTGCCAGCAGTTTGCAGGGGGCGGGTGGCTACACCTTC; CDR3aa: CASSLQGAGGYTF
v_gene: TRBV3-1/TRBV3-2; j_gene: TRBJ2-3; d_gene: TRBD1; abundance: .; CDR3nt: TGTGCCAGCAGCCAAGGACAGGGGGCAAGCACAGATACGCAGTATTTT; CDR3aa: CASSQGQGASTDTQYF
v_gene: TRBV27; j_gene: TRBJ1-4; d_gene: .; abundance: .; CDR3nt: TGTGCCAGCACCAGACAGCTTTCAACTAATGAAAAACTGTTTTTT; CDR3aa: CASTRQLSTNEKLFF
v_gene: TRBV15; j_gene: TRBJ2-1; d_gene: TRBD1; abundance: once; CDR3nt: TGTGCCACCAGCAGAGGTGGGACAGGGGGCCGAGATGAGCAGTTCTTC; CDR3aa: CATSRGGTGGRDEQFF
v_gene: TRBV7-3; j_gene: TRBJ2-1; d_gene: .; abundance: .; CDR3nt: TGTGCCAGCAGCCCCCTTGGGGGCACCTACAATGAGCAGTTCTTC; CDR3aa: CASSPLGGTYNEQFF
v_gene: TRBV18; j_gene: TRBJ2-2; d_gene: .; abundance: .; CDR3nt: TGTGCCAGCTCCCACGAACAGGTGACGAACACCGGGGAGCTGTTTTTT; CDR3aa: CASSHEQVTNTGELFF
v_gene: TRBV30; j_gene: TRBJ1-2; d_gene: .; abundance: .; CDR3nt: TGTGCCGTGGAGGGAGGTAACTATGGCTACACCTTC; CDR3aa: CAVEGGNYGYTF
v_gene: TRBV5-1; j_gene: TRBJ2-5; d_gene: TRBD1; abundance: .; CDR3nt: TGCGCCAGCAGCAGGGACAGAAGGGGAGAGACCCAGTACTTC; CDR3aa: CASSRDRRGETQYF
v_gene: TRBV7-6; j_gene: TRBJ1-6; d_gene: TRBD1; abundance: .; CDR3nt: TGTGCCAGCAGCCCGAGGACAGGGGCAACGTCCTATAATTCACCCCTCCACTTT; CDR3aa: CASSPRTGATSYNSPLHF
v_gene: TRBV7-2; j_gene: TRBJ2-5; d_gene: .; abundance: once; CDR3nt: TGTGCCAGCAGCCCAGGACAGAGTGGAGAGACCCAGTACTTC; CDR3aa: CASSPGQSGETQYF